This T cell receptor (beta chain) derives from a study of molecular identifiers for immune sequencing clone quantification. V gave up 3 bases and J gave up 7 bases; unmatched junction bases: 6. This CDR3 contains 14 residues. CDR1 and CDR2 (germline): SGHAT, FQNNGV. A single record per CDR3 protein comes from TCRdb applying MiXCR to the PCR reads. The sample consists of approximately 590,000 distinct CDR3 sequences, over 25% of them appearing once. This clonotype was found a few times. The specimen was naive CD8+ T cells from blood, with Jurkat cell RNA spiked in. This sample's subset: FACS-sorted CD8+CD4-CCR7+CD45RA+ naive T cells. The clonotype originates from a human donor in good health. Some libraries in this study had Jurkat cell RNA spiked in. This chain joins TRBV11-2 and TRBJ2-7, with 10 bases matching TRBD2. Here the CDR3 reads CASSFLAGAGEQYF. The CDR3 bases are TGTGCCAGCAGCTTCCTAGCGGGAGCAGGGGAGCAGTACTTC.